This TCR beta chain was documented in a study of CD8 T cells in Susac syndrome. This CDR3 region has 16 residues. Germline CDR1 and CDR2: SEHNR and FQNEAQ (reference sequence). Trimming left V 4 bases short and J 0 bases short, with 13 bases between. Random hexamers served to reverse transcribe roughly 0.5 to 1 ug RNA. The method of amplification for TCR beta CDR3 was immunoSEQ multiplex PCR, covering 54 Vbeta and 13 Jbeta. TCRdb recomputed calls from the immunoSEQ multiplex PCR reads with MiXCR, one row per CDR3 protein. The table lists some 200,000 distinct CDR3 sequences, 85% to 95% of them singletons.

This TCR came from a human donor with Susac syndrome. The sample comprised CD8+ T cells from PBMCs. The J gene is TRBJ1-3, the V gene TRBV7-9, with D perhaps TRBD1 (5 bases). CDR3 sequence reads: CASSSRQPPSGNTIYF. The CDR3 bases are TGTGCCAGCAGCTCCCGACAGCCGCCCTCTGGAAACACCATATATTTT.